The 20 T cell receptor beta chains below all came from one sample that was sequenced in a study of blood T cell repertoires in COVID-19. The data were produced by immunoSEQ multiplex PCR, yet TCRdb's version contains in-frame clones alone and is incomplete. The repertoire holds roughly 190,000 clones, with 82% as singletons. The sample comprised PBMCs or T cells enriched from blood (not recorded which). The receptors come from a woman aged 55-70 years with acute COVID-19.

J is TRBJ2-3 and V is TRBV10-2, with 12 bases lining up with TRBD2. Germline V gives CDR1 WSHSY, CDR2 SAAADI. The trim removed 6 bases at V and 4 bases at J, leaving 11 bases unmatched. This CDR3 is 17 amino acids long. Here the CDR3 reads CASRADSSGRAPDTQYF. DNA for the CDR3: TGCGCCAGCAGGGCGGATTCTAGCGGGAGGGCCCCAGATACGCAGTATTTT.

The chain has TRBV7-2 and TRBJ1-1; a weak D match, TRBD1 (6 bases). The CDR3 consists of 13 residues. The ends were cut back, 5 bases at V and 8 bases at J, with 15 bases in the middle. Germline loops: CDR1 SGHTA, CDR2 FQGNSA. The CDR3 DNA reads as TGTGCCAGCAGCCCACCCTCTACAGGGGAAGCTTTCTTT. As protein: CASSPPSTGEAFF.

Only one count was recorded for this clone. The chain uses TRBV5-5 and TRBJ2-7; no firm D call. Germline lookup yields CDR1 SGHKS and CDR2 YYEKEE (reference sequence). CDR3 length: 13 residues. Trimming pared 2 bases from V and 2 bases from J, leaving 8 bases between. CDR3 region: CASSFGGPYEQYV. In DNA form, the CDR3 reads TGTGCCAGCAGCTTTGGCGGTCCCTACGAGCAGTACGTC.

This chain joins TRBV28 and TRBJ1-4, with TRBD1 as a possible D gene (5 bases). The length of the CDR3 is 15 residues. Germline V gene lookup returns CDR1 MDHEN and CDR2 SYDVKM. Trimming removed 2 bases from V and 4 bases from J, with 11 bases in between. The CDR3 DNA follows: TGTGCCAGCAGTTTACCCCGGGGGAATAATGAAAAACTGTTTTTT. As protein: CASSLPRGNNEKLFF.

This clone was counted only a few times. This chain joins TRBV2 and TRBJ2-5; TRBD1 might be the D (5 bases). The germline V gene has CDR1 SNHLY and CDR2 FYNNEI. CDR3 length: 15 residues. Trimming took off 3 bases at V and 0 bases at J, with 11 bases between the two ends. CDR3 in amino acids: CASSEGGHYQETQYF. CDR3 coding DNA: TGTGCCAGCAGTGAGGGTGGACACTACCAAGAGACCCAGTACTTC.

The chain recombines TRBV3-1 (or the pseudogene TRBV3-2) with TRBJ2-1, with D perhaps TRBD2 (6 bases). Germline V CDR1 and CDR2: LGHDT, YNNKEL (reference sequence). CDR3 length: 12 amino acids. Trimming removed 3 bases from V and 10 bases from J, with 10 bases in between. This chain's CDR3 is CASSHGSGEQFF. CDR3 sequence (DNA): TGTGCCAGCAGCCACGGGAGTGGAGAGCAGTTCTTC.

This chain links TRBV10-2 with TRBJ2-1, with 16 bases aligning to TRBD2. The CDR3 sequence is 21 residues long. V shed 3 bases, J shed 1 base, and the junction held 12 bases outside the gene matches. Germline CDR1 reads WSHSY; CDR2 reads SAAADI. CDR3 in amino acids: CASSDLRRGLAGGPSYNEQFF. The CDR3 DNA follows: TGCGCCAGCAGTGACCTCCGCAGGGGACTAGCGGGAGGGCCTTCCTACAATGAGCAGTTCTTC.

V and J are TRBV7-2 and TRBJ1-5, with 7 bases that match TRBD1. V lost 5 bases, J lost 1 base, and 5 bases stayed unmatched. The CDR3 runs 15 residues. Germline V CDR1 and CDR2: SGHTA, FQGNSA. The CDR3 reads CASSPTGVSNQPQHF. Here the CDR3 DNA reads TGTGCCAGCAGCCCAACAGGGGTCAGCAATCAGCCCCAGCATTTT.

Regarding this clone: This sample includes further DNA sequences coding for the same CDR3. The chain combines TRBV10-3 with TRBJ2-2; 14 bases match TRBD2. V dropped 11 bases and J dropped 7; count of bases not matched to a gene: 6. CDR1 is ENHRY, CDR2 SYGVKD, per germline. This CDR3 is built from 14 residues. CDR3 sequence reads: CASGLAGAGGELFF. The CDR3 coding sequence is TGTGCCTCGGGACTAGCGGGAGCCGGCGGGGAGCTGTTTTTT.

This clone showed up just a few times. V is TRBV5-4 and J is TRBJ2-5, with 10 bases that match TRBD2. The CDR3 loop spans 16 amino acids. In germline, CDR1 is SGHNT, CDR2 YYREEE (reference sequence). V lost 0 bases to trimming and J lost 5 bases; unmatched junction nucleotides: 7. In DNA form, the CDR3 reads TGTGCCAGCAGCTTGGGTGGACTAGCGGCGTGGGAGACCCAGTACTTC. It encodes CASSLGGLAAWETQYF.

This chain connects TRBV4-3 to TRBJ2-3; 8 bases fit TRBD2. The CDR3 consists of 17 residues. Trimming took 0 bases from V and 5 from J; bases not matched to a gene: 10. Germline V lookup: CDR1 LGHNA, CDR2 YSLEER. CDR3 in DNA: TGCGCCAGCAGCCAAGAGCGGCTAGCGGGTGATATAGATACGCAGTATTTT. It encodes CASSQERLAGDIDTQYF.

The chain couples TRBV18 to TRBJ2-7; TRBD2 aligns across 8 bases. In germline, CDR1 is KGHSH, CDR2 LQKENI. The CDR3 runs to 19 residues. Trimming cost V 2 bases and J 0 bases; bases outside gene matches: 15. The CDR3 loop is CASSPSGGEADPSSYEQYV. The CDR3 DNA reads as TGTGCCAGCTCACCATCCGGGGGGGAGGCCGACCCGAGCTCCTACGAGCAGTACGTC.

This chain connects TRBV6-5 to TRBJ2-7; D call uncertain. V was trimmed by 3 bases and J by 6 bases, leaving 12 bases between them. Germline V gene data show CDR1 as MNHEY and CDR2 as SVGAGI. The CDR3 length is 13 residues. The CDR3 is CASSYFATTEQYF. The CDR3 DNA follows: TGTGCCAGCAGTTATTTCGCAACAACCGAGCAGTACTTC.

V and J are TRBV30 and TRBJ1-4; unclear D gene. V was shortened by 0 bases and J by 7 bases, with 12 bases between the two germline ends. In germline, CDR1 is GTSNPN, CDR2 SVGIG (reference sequence). CDR3 length: 14 residues. The CDR3 is CAWSVMGRREKLFF. As DNA, the CDR3 is TGTGCCTGGAGTGTAATGGGCCGTCGTGAAAAACTGTTTTTT.

The genes are TRBV6-5 and TRBJ2-1; 8 bases align to TRBD2. Losses at the gene ends were 5 bases for V and 8 bases for J; bases not matched to a gene: 8. Germline CDR1 and CDR2: MNHEY and SVGAGI. The CDR3 is 14 residues long. The CDR3 DNA reads TGTGCCAGCAGTCTCTCGGGGGGGGCCTATGAGCAGTTCTTC. Protein: CASSLSGGAYEQFF.

Written as DNA, the CDR3 is TGTGCCAGCAGCTTGGGCAGCGTAAGCAATCAGCCCCAGCATTTT. Residues: CASSLGSVSNQPQHF. The chain combines TRBV5-6 with TRBJ1-5, with unresolved D. This CDR3 has 15 residues. Trimming pared 0 bases from V and 1 base from J, leaving 8 bases between. Germline loops: CDR1 SGHDT, CDR2 YYEEEE.

The chain carries TRBV4-3 and TRBJ1-1, with D tentatively TRBD1 (5 bases). V was shortened by 2 bases and J by 1 base, with 8 bases between the two germline ends. The CDR3 extends over 14 amino acids. Germline CDR1 and CDR2: LGHNA and YSLEER. In nucleotides, the CDR3 is TGCGCCAGCAGCCAATTACAGGCGAACACTGAAGCTTTCTTT. Amino acids: CASSQLQANTEAFF.

The rearrangement joins TRBV28 to TRBJ1-5; D is unresolved. The CDR3 length is 14 residues. Germline V gene data show CDR1 as MDHEN and CDR2 as SYDVKM. With 2 bases removed from V and 7 bases from J, the gap between germline ends came to 12 bases. CDR3 sequence: CASSLGPTPQPQHF. CDR3 coding DNA: TGTGCCAGCAGTTTAGGGCCCACACCCCAGCCCCAGCATTTT.

DNA for the CDR3: TGTGCCACCAGCAAGGGGGTAAGCGACAACACTCTTCGGACCCTAGCCAAAAACATTCAGTACTTC. Its protein product is CATSKGVSDNTLRTLAKNIQYF. The chain couples TRBV15 to TRBJ2-4; tentatively, D is TRBD1 (6 bases). From germline, CDR1 is LNHNV and CDR2 YYDKDF (reference sequence). Between the trimmed V and J ends, which lost 4 bases and 0 bases, there was a span of 31 bases. This CDR3 comprises 22 residues. Combining the CDR3 with reference TRBV15 and TRBJ2-4 gives the whole variable domain DAMVIQNPRYQVTQFGKPVTLSCSQTLNHNVMYWYQQKSSQAPKLLFHYYDKDFNNEADTPDNFQSRRPNTSFCFLDIRSPGLGDTAMYLCATSKGVSDNTLRTLAKNIQYFGAGTRLSVL.

This clone showed up just once. The chain couples TRBV5-8 to TRBJ2-7; 11 nucleotides align to TRBD1. V lost 4 bases and J lost 5; bases outside the gene matches: 8. The CDR3 runs 15 residues. CDR1 is SGHTS, CDR2 YDEGEE, per germline. Written as DNA, the CDR3 is TGTGCCAGCAGCATACGGGACAGGGGGAGCCACGAGCAGTACGTC. Protein product: CASSIRDRGSHEQYV.